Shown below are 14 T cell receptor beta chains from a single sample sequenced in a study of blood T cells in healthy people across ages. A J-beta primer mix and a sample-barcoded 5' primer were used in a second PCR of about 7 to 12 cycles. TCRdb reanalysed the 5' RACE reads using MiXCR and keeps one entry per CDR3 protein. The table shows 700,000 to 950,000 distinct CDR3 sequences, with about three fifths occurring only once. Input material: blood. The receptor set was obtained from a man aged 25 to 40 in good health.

CDR3 in amino acids: CASSRGTGILLGDEQYF. Here the CDR3 DNA reads TGTGCCAGCAGTCGGGGGACAGGCATCTTGTTAGGCGACGAGCAGTACTTC. The V gene is TRBV12-3 or TRBV12-4, the J gene TRBJ2-5; 8 bases match TRBD1. Near its end, the DNA agrees better with TRBJ2-7, so the J call may be wrong. This CDR3 has 17 residues.

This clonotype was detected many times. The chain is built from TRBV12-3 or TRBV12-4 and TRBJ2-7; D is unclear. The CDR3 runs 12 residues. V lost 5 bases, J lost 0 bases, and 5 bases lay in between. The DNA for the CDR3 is TGTGCCAGCAGTACGAGCTCCTACGAGCAGTACTTC. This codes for CASSTSSYEQYF.

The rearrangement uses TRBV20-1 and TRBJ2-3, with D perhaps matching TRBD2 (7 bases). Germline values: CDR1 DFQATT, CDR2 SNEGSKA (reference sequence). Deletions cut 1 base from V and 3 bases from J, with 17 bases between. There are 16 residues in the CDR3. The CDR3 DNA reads TGCAGTGCTAGAGCCATCCTCCGGGGGGCTACAGATACGCAGTATTTT. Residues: CSARAILRGATDTQYF.

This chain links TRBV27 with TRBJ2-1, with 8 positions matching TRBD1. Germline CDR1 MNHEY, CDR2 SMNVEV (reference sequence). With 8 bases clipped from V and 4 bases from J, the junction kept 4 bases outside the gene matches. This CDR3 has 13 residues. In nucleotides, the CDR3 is TGTGCCAGCGGAGGGACAGGTTACAATGAGCAGTTCTTC. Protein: CASGGTGYNEQFF.

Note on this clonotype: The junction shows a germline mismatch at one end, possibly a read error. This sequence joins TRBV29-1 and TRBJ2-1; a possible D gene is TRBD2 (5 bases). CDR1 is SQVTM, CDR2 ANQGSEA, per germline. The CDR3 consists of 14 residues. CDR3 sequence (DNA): TGCAGCGTTGTTGTTGGGGTTGACTACATTGAGCAGTTCTTC. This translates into CSVVVGVDYIEQFF.

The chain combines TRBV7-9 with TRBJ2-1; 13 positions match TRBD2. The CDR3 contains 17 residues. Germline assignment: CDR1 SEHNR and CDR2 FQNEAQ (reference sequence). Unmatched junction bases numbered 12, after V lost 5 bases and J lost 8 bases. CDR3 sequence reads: CASSPGLAGMSGYEQFF. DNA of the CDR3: TGTGCCAGCAGCCCGGGACTAGCGGGGATGAGTGGATATGAGCAGTTCTTC. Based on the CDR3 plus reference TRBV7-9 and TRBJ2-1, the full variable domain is DTGVSQNPRHKITKRGQNVTFRCDPISEHNRLYWYRQTLGQGPEFLTYFQNEAQLEKSRLLSDRFSAERPKGSFSTLEIQRTEQGDSAMYLCASSPGLAGMSGYEQFFGPGTRLTVL.

The chain's CDR3 is CASRLPGTGPNYGYTF. The CDR3 DNA reads TGTGCCAGCAGACTTCCCGGGACAGGGCCTAACTATGGCTACACCTTC. The J gene is TRBJ1-2, the V gene TRBV5-5, with 9 bases that match TRBD1. CDR3 size: 16 residues. The germline CDR1 and CDR2 sequences are SGHKS and YYEKEE (reference sequence). V was clipped by 5 bases and J by 0 bases; unmatched bases: 8.

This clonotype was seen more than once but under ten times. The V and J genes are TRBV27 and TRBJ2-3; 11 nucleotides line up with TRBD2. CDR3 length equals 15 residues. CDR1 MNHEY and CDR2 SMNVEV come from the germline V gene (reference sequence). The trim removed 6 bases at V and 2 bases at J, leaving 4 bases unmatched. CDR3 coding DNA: TGTGCCAGCAGACTAGCGGGAGTCAACACAGATACGCAGTATTTT. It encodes CASRLAGVNTDTQYF.

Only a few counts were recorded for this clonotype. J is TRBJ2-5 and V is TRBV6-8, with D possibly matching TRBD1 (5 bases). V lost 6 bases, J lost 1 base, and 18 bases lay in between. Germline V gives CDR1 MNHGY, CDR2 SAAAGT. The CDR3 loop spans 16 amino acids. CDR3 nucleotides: TGTGCCAGCAGGTTCGCGGCGGCAGGGCCCCAAGAGACCCAGTACTTC. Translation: CASRFAAAGPQETQYF.

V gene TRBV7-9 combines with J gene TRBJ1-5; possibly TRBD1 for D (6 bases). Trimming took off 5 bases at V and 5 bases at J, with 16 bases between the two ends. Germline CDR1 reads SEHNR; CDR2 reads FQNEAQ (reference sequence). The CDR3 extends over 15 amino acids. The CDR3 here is CASSPPGTRHQPQHF. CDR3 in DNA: TGTGCCAGCAGCCCCCCCGGGACACGTCATCAGCCCCAGCATTTT.

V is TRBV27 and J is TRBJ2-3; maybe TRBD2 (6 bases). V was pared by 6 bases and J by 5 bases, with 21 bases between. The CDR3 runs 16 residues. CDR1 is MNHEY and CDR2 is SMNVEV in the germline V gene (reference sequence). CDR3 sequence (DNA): TGTGCCAGCAGCGCTTGGGTGGGGGGAAAAGGAGATACGCAGTATTTT. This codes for CASSAWVGGKGDTQYF.

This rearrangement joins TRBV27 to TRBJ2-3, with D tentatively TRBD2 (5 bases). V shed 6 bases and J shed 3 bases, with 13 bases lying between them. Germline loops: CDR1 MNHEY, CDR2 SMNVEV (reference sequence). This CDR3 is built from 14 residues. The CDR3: CASRKTTFTDTQYF. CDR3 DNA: TGTGCCAGCAGGAAGACTACATTTACAGATACGCAGTATTTT.

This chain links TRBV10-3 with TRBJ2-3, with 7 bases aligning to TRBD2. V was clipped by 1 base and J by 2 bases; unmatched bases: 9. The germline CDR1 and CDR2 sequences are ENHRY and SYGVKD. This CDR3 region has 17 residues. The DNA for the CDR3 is TGTGCCATCAGTGAGTTCTCGAAGCGGGGATACACAGATACGCAGTATTTT. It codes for CAISEFSKRGYTDTQYF.

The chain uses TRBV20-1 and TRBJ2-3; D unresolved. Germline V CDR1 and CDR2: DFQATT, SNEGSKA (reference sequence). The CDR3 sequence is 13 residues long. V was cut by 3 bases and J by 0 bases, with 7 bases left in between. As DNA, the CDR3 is TGCAGTGCTAGGGGCTCTAGCACAGATACGCAGTATTTT. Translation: CSARGSSTDTQYF.